The source of this TCR beta chain is a study of radiation and T cells in renal cell carcinoma. Whole-study context: Nephrectomy followed 15 Gy stereotactic body radiation by 4 weeks. Overall study findings and caveats: In blood, top tumor clones expanded by 2 weeks, shrinking by 4.

Assay used: immunoSEQ multiplex PCR; TCRdb lists only in-frame clones, some missing. This repertoire shows 150,000 or so clones, about 85% found once; its top ten account for around 4%. A word on this clone: Antigen: not known.

Time point noted: baseline pretreatment blood. The treatment: 15 Gy SBRT to primary tumor, nephrectomy 4 weeks later. The receptor comes from a woman in her 70s with renal cell carcinoma. Here the sequenced sample was blood, taken from a patient whose treatment included radiotherapy and nephrectomy.

CDR3 in DNA: TGTGCCAGCAGCTTAGGGCACTATGGCTACACCTTC. Translation: CASSLGHYGYTF. The V call is TRBV11-2, the J call TRBJ1-2; the D is unclear. Looked up from germline, CDR1 is SGHAT and CDR2 is FQNNGV. The CDR3 contains 12 residues. Trimming removed 1 base at V and 3 bases at J, with 3 bases between. The variable domain in full, completed from reference TRBV11-2 and TRBJ1-2, reads EAGVAQSPRYKIIEKRQSVAFWCNPISGHATLYWYQQILGQGPKLLIQFQNNGVVDDSQLPKDRFSAERLKGVDSTLKIQPAKLEDSAVYLCASSLGHYGYTFGSGTRLTVV.